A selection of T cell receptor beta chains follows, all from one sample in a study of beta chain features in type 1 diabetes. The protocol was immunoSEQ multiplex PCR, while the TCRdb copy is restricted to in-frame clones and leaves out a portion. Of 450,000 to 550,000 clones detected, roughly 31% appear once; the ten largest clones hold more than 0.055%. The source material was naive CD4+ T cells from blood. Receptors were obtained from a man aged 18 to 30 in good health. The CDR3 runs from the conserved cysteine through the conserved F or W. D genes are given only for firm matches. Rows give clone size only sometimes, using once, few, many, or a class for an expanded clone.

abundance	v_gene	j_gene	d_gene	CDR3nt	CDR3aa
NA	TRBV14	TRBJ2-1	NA	TGTGCCAGCAGCCAAGAATTAAGAGCGATTGGTGAGCAGTTCTTC	CASSQELRAIGEQFF
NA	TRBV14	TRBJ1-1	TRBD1	TGTGCCAGCAGCCCGACAGGGTTGGGGATAGCTTTCTTT	CASSPTGLGIAFF
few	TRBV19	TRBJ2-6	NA	TGTGCCAGTACCCTGGTCCGACTGAGCGGGGCCAACGTCCTGACTTTC	CASTLVRLSGANVLTF
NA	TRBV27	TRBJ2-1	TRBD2	TGTGCCAGCACCCTATGGGGACTAGCGGGAGATGAGCAGTTCTTC	CASTLWGLAGDEQFF
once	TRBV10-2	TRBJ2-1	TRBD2	TGCGCCAGCAAGTTAGCGGGAGGGCCCAACAATGAGCAGTTCTTC	CASKLAGGPNNEQFF
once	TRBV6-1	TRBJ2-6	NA	TGTGCCAGCAGTGTCGAGTTAAGCTCTGGGGCCAACGTCCTGACTTTC	CASSVELSSGANVLTF
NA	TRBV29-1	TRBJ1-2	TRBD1	TGCAGCGTTGATGCGGACAGGGGAGGAGGCTACACCTTC	CSVDADRGGGYTF
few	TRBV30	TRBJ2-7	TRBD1	TGTGCCTGGGACGGGGACAGGCCGTACGAGCAGTACTTC	CAWDGDRPYEQYF
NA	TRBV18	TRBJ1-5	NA	TGTGCCAGCTCACCAGCAGGTAGCAATCAGCCCCAGCATTTT	CASSPAGSNQPQHF
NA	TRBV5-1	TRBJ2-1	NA	TGCGCCAGCAGCTTGGCCACAGATTACAATGAGCAGTTCTTC	CASSLATDYNEQFF
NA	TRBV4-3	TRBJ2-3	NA	TGCGCCAGCAGCCGAGAGTGGGGGGGCACAGATACGCAGTATTTT	CASSREWGGTDTQYF
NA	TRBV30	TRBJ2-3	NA	TGTGCCTGGAGTTCGGGACTGAGCACAGATACGCAGTATTTT	CAWSSGLSTDTQYF
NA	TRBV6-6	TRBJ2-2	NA	TGTGCCAGCAGTTATACCGGGAAGGATACCGGGGAGCTGTTTTTT	CASSYTGKDTGELFF
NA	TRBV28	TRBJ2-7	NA	TGTGCCAGCAGTTTAAACCCGGGGGAGCAGTACTTC	CASSLNPGEQYF
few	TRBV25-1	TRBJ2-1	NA	TGTGCCAGCAGGACCTACAATGAGCAGTTCTTC	CASRTYNEQFF
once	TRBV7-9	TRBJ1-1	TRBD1	TGTGCCAGCAGCGCACAGGGGGCATACACTGAAGCTTTCTTT	CASSAQGAYTEAFF
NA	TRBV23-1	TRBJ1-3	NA	TGCGCCAGCAGTCAAGTATTCTCTGGAAACACCATATATTTT	CASSQVFSGNTIYF
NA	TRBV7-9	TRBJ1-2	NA	TGTGCCAGCAGCCTATATGGCTACACCTTC	CASSLYGYTF
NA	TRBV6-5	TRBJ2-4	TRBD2	TGTGCCAGCAGAGATAGCGGGCTAGCCAAAAACATTCAGTACTTC	CASRDSGLAKNIQYF
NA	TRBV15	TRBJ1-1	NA	TGTGCCACCAGCAGGTGGGGGACACTGAGGACTGAAGCTTTCTTT	CATSRWGTLRTEAFF
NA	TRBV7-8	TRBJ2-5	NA	TGTGCCAGCAGCTTAGCCGAGACTTCAGACTACTTC	CASSLAETSDYF
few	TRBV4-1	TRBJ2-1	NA	TGCGCCAGCAGCCAAGACGGGGCATTGGGCAATGAGCAGTTCTTC	CASSQDGALGNEQFF
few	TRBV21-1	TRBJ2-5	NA	TGTGCCAGCAGCCCCTCGGCTAGCGGGCAGTATGAAGAGACCCAGTACTTC	CASSPSASGQYEETQYF